This T cell receptor beta chain was sequenced in a study of shared T cell receptors in the human thymus. Measured with immunoSEQ multiplex PCR; TCRdb has only the in-frame clones, and not every one. The repertoire holds some 660,000 clones, around 87% seen once, with about 0.0094% in the top ten. Trimming pared 1 base from V and 6 bases from J, leaving 28 bases between. The CDR3 loop spans 20 amino acids. Germline lookup yields CDR1 MNHNS and CDR2 SASEGT. This clone was counted only a few times. The same sample was also used in a study of human thymus T cells.

This receptor was identified in a boy younger than two with a congenital heart defect. The chain uses TRBV6-1 and TRBJ2-1; D perhaps matches TRBD1 (5 bases). What was sequenced was thymocytes. CDR3 in DNA: TGTGCCAGCAGTGAAGACAGTGACAGAAGGGTCATCATACGAGGCAATGAGCAGTTCTTC. Translating gives CASSEDSDRRVIIRGNEQFF.